This TCR beta chain was sequenced in a study of shared T cell receptors in the human thymus. Using immunoSEQ multiplex PCR, the repertoire was profiled, and TCRdb retains in-frame clones only, with some absent. The repertoire consists of 720,000 or so clones, with 70% to 90% occurring once and the leading ten covering about 0.011%. The V gene's germline CDR1 is LNHDA and CDR2 SQIVND (reference sequence). The CDR3 extends over 13 amino acids. The V and J ends lost 5 bases and 3 bases respectively, with 9 bases between them. These same data were also listed under a study on human thymus T cells. From that second work: Thymus pieces cut out during corrective heart surgery were the tissue that was used.

The chain is built from TRBV19 and TRBJ2-3, with D maybe TRBD2 (6 bases). The clonotype was recovered from a girl less than two years old with a congenital heart defect. Sequencing was done on a sample of thymocytes. The CDR3 loop reads CASSGLPTDTQYF. The DNA of the CDR3 is TGTGCCAGTAGTGGACTACCTACAGATACGCAGTATTTT.